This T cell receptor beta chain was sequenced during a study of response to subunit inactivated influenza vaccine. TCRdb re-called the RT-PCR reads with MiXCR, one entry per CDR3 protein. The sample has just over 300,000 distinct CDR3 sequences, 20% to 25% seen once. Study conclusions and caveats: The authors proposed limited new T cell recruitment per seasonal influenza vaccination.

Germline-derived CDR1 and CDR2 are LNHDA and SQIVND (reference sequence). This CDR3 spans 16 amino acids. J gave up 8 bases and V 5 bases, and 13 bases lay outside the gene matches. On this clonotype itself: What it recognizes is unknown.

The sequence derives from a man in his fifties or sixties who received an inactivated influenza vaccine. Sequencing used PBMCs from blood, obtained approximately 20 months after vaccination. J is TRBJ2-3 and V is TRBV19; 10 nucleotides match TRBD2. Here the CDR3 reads CASSPSSGGPLGTQYF. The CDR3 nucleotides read TGTGCCAGTAGTCCTTCTAGCGGGGGTCCCCTGGGTACGCAGTATTTT.